These T cell receptor beta chains were read from a single sample in a study of T cells in Graves' hyperthyroidism and ophthalmopathy. In TCRdb, the multiplex PCR reads were re-called with MiXCR into one record per CDR3 protein. The top ten hold 12% to 15% of the sample, which has under 450,000 distinct CDR3 sequences, approximately 14% seen once. What was sequenced was blood. These receptor sequences come from a woman aged 18 to 35 with Graves' hyperthyroidism. CDR3s include the opening cysteine and the closing phenylalanine or tryptophan. Fields, in order: V gene, CDR3 protein.

v_gene: TRBV4-3; CDR3aa: CASSQDTLPGGTDTQYF
v_gene: TRBV29-1; CDR3aa: CSVDRGPYEQYF
v_gene: TRBV15; CDR3aa: CATSRGEGGYEQYF
v_gene: TRBV11-2; CDR3aa: CASSLDNPSGIETQYF
v_gene: TRBV28; CDR3aa: CASSLTRWLLPYNEQFF
v_gene: TRBV2; CDR3aa: CASSGSRSGNTIYF
v_gene: TRBV7-9; CDR3aa: CASSRGRNTGELFF
v_gene: TRBV7-2; CDR3aa: CASSFFATTDTQYF
v_gene: TRBV28; CDR3aa: CASSPSSGLGPGNTQYF
v_gene: TRBV12-3/TRBV12-4; CDR3aa: CASSLEDSYEQFF
v_gene: TRBV5-1; CDR3aa: CASSNRDRGNTEAFF
v_gene: TRBV11-2; CDR3aa: CASSLGLVPTGELFF
v_gene: TRBV19; CDR3aa: CASMERGQPQHF
v_gene: TRBV28; CDR3aa: CASSPLRTPPETQYF
v_gene: TRBV29-1; CDR3aa: CSVVGLAGGSQETQYF
v_gene: TRBV12-3/TRBV12-4; CDR3aa: CASSSLAGYTF
v_gene: TRBV18; CDR3aa: CASSPGVRTGGSNTIYF
v_gene: TRBV5-4; CDR3aa: CASSRTGGSNEAFF
v_gene: TRBV20-1; CDR3aa: CSGPGMGTEAFF
v_gene: TRBV10-3; CDR3aa: CAISPVGQQYEQYF
v_gene: TRBV12-3/TRBV12-4; CDR3aa: CASSLVVGGTYNEQFF
v_gene: TRBV29-1; CDR3aa: CSVETGSGRREQYF
v_gene: TRBV28; CDR3aa: CASAVTGQNTEAFF
v_gene: TRBV6-1; CDR3aa: CASSLSRAQHF
v_gene: TRBV20-1; CDR3aa: CSAAKTGDTEAFF
v_gene: TRBV7-8; CDR3aa: CASSFQRGGQETQYF
v_gene: TRBV5-1; CDR3aa: CASSLVSRPYEQYF
v_gene: TRBV6-1; CDR3aa: CASSAWGLADETQYF
v_gene: TRBV13; CDR3aa: CASSPVVRAGKNTEAFF
v_gene: TRBV14; CDR3aa: CASSQDPYANTGELFF
v_gene: TRBV24-1; CDR3aa: CATSGTAGQPQHF
v_gene: TRBV12-3/TRBV12-4; CDR3aa: CASSLAGSAANEKLFF
v_gene: TRBV20-1; CDR3aa: CSAPGQGQETQYF
v_gene: TRBV7-2; CDR3aa: CASRPGGGYTF
v_gene: TRBV29-1; CDR3aa: CSVGGQSYGYTF
v_gene: TRBV4-3; CDR3aa: CASSQDSGQGNQPQHF
v_gene: TRBV19; CDR3aa: CASRSPGTAIPNTEAFF
v_gene: TRBV4-2; CDR3aa: CASSPGPFTDTQYF
v_gene: TRBV7-9; CDR3aa: CATHGGTSGNTIYF
v_gene: TRBV5-1; CDR3aa: CASRLGLASSTDTQYF
v_gene: TRBV20-1; CDR3aa: CSALGPGGGYTF
v_gene: TRBV3-1; CDR3aa: CASSQTRLGLAGTDTQYF
v_gene: TRBV5-6; CDR3aa: CASRGARDRNTGELFF
v_gene: TRBV5-1; CDR3aa: CASTSVIGELFF
v_gene: TRBV7-6; CDR3aa: CASSRSGGRVETQYF
v_gene: TRBV6-1; CDR3aa: CASSWTISYNEQFF
v_gene: TRBV7-9; CDR3aa: CASSPGFHEQYF
v_gene: TRBV6-5; CDR3aa: CASTISTSGRETQYF
v_gene: TRBV29-1; CDR3aa: CSVATGPNYGYTF
v_gene: TRBV6-1; CDR3aa: CASSEGTSGRGETQYF
v_gene: TRBV7-2; CDR3aa: CASSLEGAQPQHF
v_gene: TRBV7-9; CDR3aa: CASSLARGALLAYEQYF
v_gene: TRBV12-3/TRBV12-4; CDR3aa: CASTPSVSNQPQHF
v_gene: TRBV20-1; CDR3aa: CSARDRREVRDEQYF
v_gene: TRBV4-1; CDR3aa: CASSQETGNQPQHF
v_gene: TRBV20-1; CDR3aa: CSASGLARGKMGQQYF
v_gene: TRBV20-1; CDR3aa: CSARGQHSGTSGGAGAYEQYF
v_gene: TRBV5-1; CDR3aa: CASSLGLTGRVTTEAFF